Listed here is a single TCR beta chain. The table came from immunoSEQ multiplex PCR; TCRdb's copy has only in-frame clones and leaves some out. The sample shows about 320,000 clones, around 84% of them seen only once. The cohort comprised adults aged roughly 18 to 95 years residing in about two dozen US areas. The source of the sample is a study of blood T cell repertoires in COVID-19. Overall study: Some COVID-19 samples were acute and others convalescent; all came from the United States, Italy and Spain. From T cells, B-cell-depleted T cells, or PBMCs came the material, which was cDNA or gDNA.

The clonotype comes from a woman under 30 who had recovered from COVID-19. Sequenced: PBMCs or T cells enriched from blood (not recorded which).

CDR3: CATELGGSNQPQHF. CDR3 nucleotide sequence: TGTGCCACCGAACTGGGGGGGAGCAATCAGCCCCAGCATTTT. J is TRBJ1-5 and V is TRBV24-1; TRBD1 is a possible D gene (5 bases). V lost 9 bases to trimming and J lost 1 base, with 12 bases between them. Germline-derived CDR1 and CDR2 are KGHDR and SFDVKD. CDR3 length: 14 amino acids.